The text below deals with one T cell receptor beta chain. No antigen is known for it. The sample comes from a study of T-cell memory formation after mild COVID-19. With 11 bases clipped from V and 4 bases from J, the junction kept 8 bases outside the gene matches. The CDR3 contains 14 residues. Points from the study as a whole: Clones contracting over day 15 to 85 were CD4/CD8 balanced, with later expanders leaning CD4+.

The 5'RACE method, run with constant-segment primers, produced TCR alpha and TCR beta cDNA libraries (carrying sample barcodes and UMIs). Using its own MiXCR run on the 5' RACE reads, TCRdb lists one record per CDR3 protein. This table has about 350,000 distinct CDR3 sequences, roughly an eighth appearing once. The receptor comes from a man aged 18-30 years who had mild COVID-19 (a few samples of this study predate the infection). Cell type and time point are not known. This chain uses TRBV12-3 or TRBV12-4 with TRBJ2-2, with 9 bases matching TRBD2. Sequencing used PBMCs or a T cell subset sorted from them (not recorded which). The CDR3 sequence is CAGSLAGLTGELFF. CDR3 coding DNA: TGTGCCGGGTCCCTAGCGGGGCTCACCGGGGAGCTGTTTTTT.